These 9 T cell receptor beta chains came from one sample sequenced in a study of identifying expanded T cells in peripheral blood. Assay: immunoSEQ multiplex PCR; the TCRdb copy retains only in-frame clones and omits some. The sample has tens of thousands of clones; about 85% are singletons. The sample was blood. The source is a person aged 18-70 years in good health.

This clone appeared once. The chain couples TRBV18 to TRBJ2-5, with 7 bases fitting TRBD1. The germline V gene has CDR1 KGHSH and CDR2 LQKENI. CDR3 size: 14 residues. After removal of 4 bases from V and 5 bases from J, the junction contained 7 bases not matched to a gene. CDR3 DNA: TGTGCCAGCTCACGGAGTACCAGGGGGGAGACCCAGTACTTC. This gives the protein CASSRSTRGETQYF. Full variable domain (rest looked up from reference TRBV18 and TRBJ2-5): NAGVMQNPRHLVRRRGQEARLRCSPMKGHSHVYWYRQLPEEGLKFMVYLQKENIIDESGMPKERFSAEFPKEGPSILRIQQVVRGDSAAYFCASSRSTRGETQYFGPGTRLLVL.

V gene TRBV7-8 combines with J gene TRBJ1-1; D gene unclear. This CDR3 is built from 15 residues. The V gene's germline CDR1 is SGHVS and CDR2 FQNEAQ. Trimming removed 2 bases from V and 0 bases from J, with 10 bases in between. In DNA, the CDR3 is TGTGCCAGCAGCTTACGCGGCGGAATGAACACTGAAGCTTTCTTT. This gives the protein CASSLRGGMNTEAFF.

This chain links TRBV6-5 with TRBJ1-4; unclear D gene. Deletions cut 0 bases from V and 12 bases from J, with 11 bases between. CDR3 length equals 13 residues. Per germline, CDR1 MNHEY and CDR2 SVGAGI. The CDR3 nucleotides read TGTGCCAGCAGTTACTCACCGGGCGGGGAACTGTTTTTT. It yields the protein CASSYSPGGELFF.

The CDR3 DNA is TGTGCCAGCAGTCTGGACAGGGGGAGATCGAATGAAAAACTGTTTTTT. Translating it yields CASSLDRGRSNEKLFF. The rearrangement uses TRBV25-1 and TRBJ1-4; TRBD1 aligns across 10 bases. After removal of 5 bases from V and 5 bases from J, the junction contained 8 bases not matched to a gene. This CDR3 spans 16 amino acids. Germline-derived CDR1 and CDR2 are MGHDK and SYGVNS.

The V and J genes are TRBV19 and TRBJ1-1; D call uncertain. Germline V gives CDR1 LNHDA, CDR2 SQIVND (reference sequence). The V and J ends lost 6 bases and 1 base respectively, with 9 bases between them. The CDR3 consists of 13 residues. The CDR3 region is CASRTWGNTEAFF. The CDR3 DNA is TGTGCCAGTAGAACGTGGGGGAACACTGAAGCTTTCTTT.

This rearrangement joins TRBV18 to TRBJ1-1, with 8 bases lining up with TRBD1. The CDR3 length is 17 residues. Germline CDR1 and CDR2: KGHSH and LQKENI. V lost 0 bases to trimming and J lost 7 bases; unmatched junction nucleotides: 13. The CDR3 reads CASSPPGFGQGVGEAFF. CDR3 in DNA: TGTGCCAGCTCACCACCTGGATTCGGACAGGGCGTGGGTGAAGCTTTCTTT.

V usage is TRBV7-8 and J usage is TRBJ2-1; 11 positions agree with TRBD2. CDR1 is SGHVS, CDR2 FQNEAQ, per germline. This CDR3 has 15 amino acids. The trim removed 5 bases at V and 6 bases at J, leaving 6 bases unmatched. Here the CDR3 reads CASSVGLAAPNEQFF. The CDR3 nucleotides are TGTGCCAGCAGCGTGGGACTAGCGGCGCCCAATGAGCAGTTCTTC.

There are a few counts of this clone. The rearrangement joins TRBV7-9 to TRBJ1-1; D call uncertain. This CDR3 has 15 residues. The V end was cut by 5 bases, the J end by 7 bases, with 20 bases between. Germline V gives CDR1 SEHNR, CDR2 FQNEAQ (reference sequence). The CDR3 loop is CASSHSNAPAGEAFF. In DNA, the CDR3 is TGTGCCAGCAGCCACTCGAATGCCCCAGCGGGTGAAGCTTTCTTT.

The J gene is TRBJ2-1, the V gene TRBV7-8; 7 bases map to TRBD1. The CDR3 totals 18 residues. CDR1 and CDR2 (germline): SGHVS, FQNEAQ. J lost 0 bases, V lost 1 base, and 9 bases had no gene match. For the CDR3, the DNA is TGTGCCAGCAGCTTAGTCTTTCGGACAGGAAGCTCCTACAATGAGCAGTTCTTC. Its protein is CASSLVFRTGSSYNEQFF.